This T cell receptor beta chain was recovered during a study of glioma-infiltrating T cells after dendritic cell vaccination. PBMC sampling occurred before vaccination, two weeks after the third dose, and at progression. Data came from immunoSEQ multiplex PCR; TCRdb stores just in-frame clones and leaves some out. The data contain approximately 36,000 clones, roughly 79% of them singletons. CDR1 SGHTA and CDR2 FQGTGA come from the germline V gene. The length of the CDR3 is 18 residues. Trimming left V 3 bases short and J 1 base short, with 19 bases between. The chain joins TRBV7-3 to TRBJ1-5; D gene ambiguous. This TCR derives from a human donor with glioblastoma. The sequencing here drew on blood, taken before dendritic cell vaccination. The CDR3 here is CASSFVRAGVLSNQPQHF. The DNA of the CDR3 is TGTGCCAGCAGCTTCGTACGAGCGGGTGTTTTGAGCAATCAGCCCCAGCATTTT.